The present TCR beta chain was sequenced within a study of shared clonotypes between healthy human individuals. Broader study findings: Lower generation probabilities were found for non-shared clonotypes than for those shared by all four donors.

CD45RO-negative, CCR7-selected cells formed the naive CD8 fraction, which excluded terminally differentiated effector memory CD45RA+ cells. Method: immunoSEQ multiplex PCR; TCRdb's copy keeps in-frame clones and lacks some. The sample contains 1.5 million to 2.5 million clones, about 94% of which appear only once. Concerning this clone: Its antigen is undetermined.

This CDR3 comprises 16 residues. Per the germline V gene, CDR1 is SGHTA and CDR2 is FQGTGA. Trimming cost V 4 bases and J 8 bases; bases outside gene matches: 16. The chain links TRBV7-3 to TRBJ1-2; 7 bases line up with TRBD1. This clonotype originated in a young man in good health. The material sequenced was naive CD8+ T cells sorted from blood. The CDR3 loop reads CASSSIPDRDWQGYTF. The CDR3 region has the DNA TGTGCCAGCAGCTCCATCCCCGACAGGGATTGGCAAGGCTACACCTTC.